This T cell receptor beta chain was sequenced in a study of response to subunit inactivated influenza vaccine. Findings and limits, study-wide: New T cells are recruited in small numbers by each seasonal influenza vaccination, according to the authors' suggestion.

The table lists this clonotype with a few counts. Its cognate antigen is unknown. TCRdb reprocessed the RT-PCR reads with MiXCR, giving one entry per CDR3 protein. The sample shows around 480,000 distinct CDR3 sequences, approximately 15% of them seen only once. V was pared by 0 bases and J by 5 bases, with 14 bases between. There are 15 residues in the CDR3. Per the germline V gene, CDR1 is DFQATT and CDR2 is SNEGSKA (reference sequence). The sequences come from CD4+ T cells sorted from PBMCs, collected around 25 months after vaccination. The origin of this receptor is a man between 50 and 69 years old who received an inactivated influenza vaccine. The rearrangement joins TRBV20-1 to TRBJ2-1; D is uncertain. The CDR3 nucleotides read TGCAGTGCTAGAGATCTAGGGCGGCTTGACAATGAGCAGTTCTTC. Protein sequence: CSARDLGRLDNEQFF.